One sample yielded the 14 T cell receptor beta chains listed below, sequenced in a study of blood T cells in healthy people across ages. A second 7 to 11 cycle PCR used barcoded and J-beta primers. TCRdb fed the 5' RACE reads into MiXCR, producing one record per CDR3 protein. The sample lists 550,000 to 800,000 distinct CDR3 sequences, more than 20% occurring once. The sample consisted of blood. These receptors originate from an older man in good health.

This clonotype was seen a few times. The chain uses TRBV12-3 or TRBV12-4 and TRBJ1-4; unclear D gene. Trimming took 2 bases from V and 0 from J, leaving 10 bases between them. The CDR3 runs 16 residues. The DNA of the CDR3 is TGTGCCAGCAGTTTAAGTGGGCTTGCAACTAATGAAAAACTGTTTTTT. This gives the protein CASSLSGLATNEKLFF.

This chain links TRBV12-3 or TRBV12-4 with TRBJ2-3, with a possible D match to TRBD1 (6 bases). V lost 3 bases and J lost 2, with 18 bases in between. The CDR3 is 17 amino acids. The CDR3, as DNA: TGTGCCAGCAGTTTCCGGACAGCCAATCTAATCACAGATACGCAGTATTTT. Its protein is CASSFRTANLITDTQYF.

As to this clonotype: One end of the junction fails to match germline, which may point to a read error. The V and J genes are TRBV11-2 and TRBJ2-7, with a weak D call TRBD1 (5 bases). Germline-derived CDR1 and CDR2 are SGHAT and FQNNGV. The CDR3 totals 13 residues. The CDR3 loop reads CAGSTDSSYEQYF. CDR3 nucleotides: TGTGCCGGCAGCACCGACAGTTCCTACGAGCAGTACTTC.

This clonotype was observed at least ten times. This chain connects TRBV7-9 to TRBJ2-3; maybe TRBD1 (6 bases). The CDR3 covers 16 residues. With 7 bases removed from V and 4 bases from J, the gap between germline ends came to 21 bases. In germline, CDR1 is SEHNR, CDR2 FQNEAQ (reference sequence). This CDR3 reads CASNRIRGSRADTQYF. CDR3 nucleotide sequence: TGTGCCAGCAACCGAATCAGGGGATCACGGGCAGATACGCAGTATTTT.

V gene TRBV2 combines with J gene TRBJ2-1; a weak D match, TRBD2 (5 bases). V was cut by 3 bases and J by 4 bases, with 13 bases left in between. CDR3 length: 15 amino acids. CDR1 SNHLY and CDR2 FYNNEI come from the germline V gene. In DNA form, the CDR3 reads TGTGCCAGCAGTGACGACGGACTCGTATACAATGAGCAGTTCTTC. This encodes CASSDDGLVYNEQFF.

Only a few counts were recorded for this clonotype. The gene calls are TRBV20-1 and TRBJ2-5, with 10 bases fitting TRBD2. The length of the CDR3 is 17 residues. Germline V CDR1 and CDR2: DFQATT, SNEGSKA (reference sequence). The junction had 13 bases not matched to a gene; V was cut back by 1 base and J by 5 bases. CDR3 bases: TGCAGTGCTAGAGCGGCTAGCGGGAGAGGATATGGGGAGACCCAGTACTTC. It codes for CSARAASGRGYGETQYF.

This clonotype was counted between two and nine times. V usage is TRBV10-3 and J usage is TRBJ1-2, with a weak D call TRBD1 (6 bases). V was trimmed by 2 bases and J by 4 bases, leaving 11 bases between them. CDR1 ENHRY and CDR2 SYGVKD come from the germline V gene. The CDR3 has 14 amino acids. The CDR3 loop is CAISESKGGYGYTF. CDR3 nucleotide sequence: TGTGCCATCAGTGAGAGCAAAGGGGGCTATGGCTACACCTTC.

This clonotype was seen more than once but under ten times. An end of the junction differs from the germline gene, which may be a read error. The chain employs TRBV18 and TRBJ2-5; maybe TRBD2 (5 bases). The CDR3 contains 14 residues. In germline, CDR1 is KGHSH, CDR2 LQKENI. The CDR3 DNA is TGTGCCAGCTCCCCACCGCTAGCTGGGGAGACCCAGTACTTC. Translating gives CASSPPLAGETQYF.

The CDR3 reads CASSRLPGQGVHEQYF. As DNA, the CDR3 is TGTGCCAGCAGTAGATTACCGGGACAGGGGGTCCACGAGCAGTACTTC. The J gene is TRBJ2-5, the V gene TRBV12-3 or TRBV12-4, with 11 bases identical to TRBD1. The J call is uncertain, as TRBJ2-7 better fits the DNA end. The CDR3 totals 16 residues.

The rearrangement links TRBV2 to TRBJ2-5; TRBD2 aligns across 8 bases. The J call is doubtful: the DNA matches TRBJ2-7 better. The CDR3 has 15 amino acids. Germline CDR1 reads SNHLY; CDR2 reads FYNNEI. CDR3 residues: CASSGPGLGVSEQYF. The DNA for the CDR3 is TGTGCCAGCAGTGGGCCGGGACTAGGGGTATCCGAGCAGTACTTC.

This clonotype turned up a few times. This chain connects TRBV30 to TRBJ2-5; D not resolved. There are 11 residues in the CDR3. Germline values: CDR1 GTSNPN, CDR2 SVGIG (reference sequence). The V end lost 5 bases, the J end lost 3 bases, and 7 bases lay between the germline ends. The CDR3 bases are TGTGCCTGGCGATCAGAAGAGACCCAGTACTTC. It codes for CAWRSEETQYF.

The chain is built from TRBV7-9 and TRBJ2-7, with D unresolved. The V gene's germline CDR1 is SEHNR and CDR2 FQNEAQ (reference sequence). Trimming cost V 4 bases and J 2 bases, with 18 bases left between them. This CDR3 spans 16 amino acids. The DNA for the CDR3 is TGTGCCAGCAGCTCGACCCAAGGGTTGGTACCCTACGAGCAGTACTTC. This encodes CASSSTQGLVPYEQYF.

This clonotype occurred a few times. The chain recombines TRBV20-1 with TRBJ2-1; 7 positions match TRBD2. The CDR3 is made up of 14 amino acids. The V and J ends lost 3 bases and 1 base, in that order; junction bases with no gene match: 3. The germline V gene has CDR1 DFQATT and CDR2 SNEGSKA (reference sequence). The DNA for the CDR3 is TGCAGTGCTAGTTCCGGGAGGTCCTACAATGAGCAGTTCTTC. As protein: CSASSGRSYNEQFF.

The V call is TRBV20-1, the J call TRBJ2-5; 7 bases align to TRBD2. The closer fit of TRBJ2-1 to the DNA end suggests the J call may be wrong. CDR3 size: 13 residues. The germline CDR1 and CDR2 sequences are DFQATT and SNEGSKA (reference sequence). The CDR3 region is CSAHPGGGDEQFF. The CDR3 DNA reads TGCAGTGCCCACCCGGGGGGTGGAGATGAGCAGTTCTTC.